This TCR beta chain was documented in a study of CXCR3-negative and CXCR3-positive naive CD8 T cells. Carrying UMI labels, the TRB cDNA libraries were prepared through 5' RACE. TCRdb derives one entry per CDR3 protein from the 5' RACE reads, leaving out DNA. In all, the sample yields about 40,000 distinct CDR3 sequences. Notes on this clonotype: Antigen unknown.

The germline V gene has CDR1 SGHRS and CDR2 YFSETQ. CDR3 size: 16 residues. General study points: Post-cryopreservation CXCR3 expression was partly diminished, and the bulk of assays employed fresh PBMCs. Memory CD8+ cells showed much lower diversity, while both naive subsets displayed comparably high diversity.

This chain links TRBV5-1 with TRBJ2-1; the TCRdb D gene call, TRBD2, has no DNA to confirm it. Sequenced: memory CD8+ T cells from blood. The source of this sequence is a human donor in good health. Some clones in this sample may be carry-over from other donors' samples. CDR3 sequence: CASSLLAVDLYNEQFF.